This T cell receptor (beta chain) was identified during a study of T-cell memory formation after mild COVID-19. CDR3 size: 15 residues. Trimming took off 4 bases at V and 8 bases at J, with 17 bases between the two ends. CDR1 is LNHNV, CDR2 YYDKDF, per germline (reference sequence). As to this clonotype: Its antigen remains unidentified.

General observations from the study: A balance of CD4 and CD8 characterized clones contracting day 15 to 85, whereas later expanders leaned CD4+.

MiXCR, applied by TCRdb to the 5' RACE reads, yields one record per CDR3 protein. Found here are about 110,000 distinct CDR3 sequences, over 15% of them singletons; the top ten hold 28%. The receptor was derived from an adult woman who had mild COVID-19 (a few samples of this study predate the infection). Cell type and time point are not known. J is TRBJ1-4 and V is TRBV15; TRBD1 is a possible D gene (6 bases). Sequencing used PBMCs or a T cell subset sorted from them (not recorded which). CDR3 nucleotide sequence: TGTGCCACCAGCAACAGTCGGGGGCGCGTAGAAAAACTGTTTTTT. As protein: CATSNSRGRVEKLFF.